The 5 T cell receptor beta chains below were found in one sample sequenced in a study of blood T cell repertoires in COVID-19 (dated by TCRdb to 2019 to 2021). Library creation used the immunoSEQ multiplex PCR assay. TCRdb provides this immuneACCESS table in a form limited to in-frame rearrangements. Some clones are lacking; in checked studies, under half of them reflect an unresolved V gene, and why the rest are absent is not known. The sample records 70,000 or so clones, approximately 87% of which are singletons. The top ten clonotypes cover more than 5% of the sample. The sequencing input was peripheral blood. All receptors come from a man aged 50-60 years with active COVID-19.

This chain links TRBV30 with TRBJ2-6; possible D gene TRBD1, 7 bases. The germline V and J ends were trimmed by 5 bases and 0 bases, with 20 bases remaining between them. There are 18 residues in the CDR3. Germline CDR1 reads GTSNPN; CDR2 reads SVGIG (reference sequence). CDR3 loop: CAWGRGGTARSGANVLTF. The CDR3 nucleotides are TGTGCCTGGGGAAGAGGCGGGACAGCACGCTCTGGGGCCAACGTCCTGACTTTC.

The V and J genes are TRBV30 and TRBJ1-3; D gene ambiguous. The germline V gene encodes CDR1 GTSNPN and CDR2 SVGIG (reference sequence). The CDR3 spans 15 residues. The V end was cut by 3 bases, the J end by 0 bases, with 12 bases between. CDR3 loop: CAWSDGRGSGNTIYF. In DNA, the CDR3 is TGTGCCTGGAGCGATGGACGGGGCTCTGGAAACACCATATATTTT.

The V gene is TRBV6-5, the J gene TRBJ1-1; TRBD1 might be the D (5 bases). This CDR3 is 13 amino acids long. CDR1 is MNHEY and CDR2 is SVGAGI in the germline V gene. V lost 2 bases and J lost 4, with 8 bases in between. In nucleotides, the CDR3 is TGTGCCAGCAGTTACGGGGGGATCACTGAAGCTTTCTTT. This encodes CASSYGGITEAFF.

V and J are TRBV9 and TRBJ2-5; 7 nucleotides match TRBD2. CDR1 and CDR2 from the germline V gene are SGDLS and YYNGEE. CDR3 length equals 13 residues. J lost 3 bases, V lost 4 bases, and 3 bases had no gene match. Written as DNA, the CDR3 is TGTGCCAGCAGCAGGGCGGGGGAAGAGACCCAGTACTTC. Amino acids: CASSRAGEETQYF. Combining the CDR3 with reference TRBV9 and TRBJ2-5 gives the whole variable domain DSGVTQTPKHLITATGQRVTLRCSPRSGDLSVYWYQQSLDQGLQFLIQYYNGEERAKGNILERFSAQQFPDLHSELNLSSLELGDSALYFCASSRAGEETQYFGPGTRLLVL.

This clone was seen just once. The V call is TRBV18, the J call TRBJ2-7; tentatively, D is TRBD1 (6 bases). CDR1 is KGHSH, CDR2 LQKENI, per germline. This CDR3 has 16 residues. Trimming stripped 3 bases from V and 0 bases from J, with 15 bases between. The CDR3 DNA reads as TGTGCCAGCTCACCGCCCTCCGGGACAAACTCCTACGAGCAGTACTTC. Amino acids: CASSPPSGTNSYEQYF.